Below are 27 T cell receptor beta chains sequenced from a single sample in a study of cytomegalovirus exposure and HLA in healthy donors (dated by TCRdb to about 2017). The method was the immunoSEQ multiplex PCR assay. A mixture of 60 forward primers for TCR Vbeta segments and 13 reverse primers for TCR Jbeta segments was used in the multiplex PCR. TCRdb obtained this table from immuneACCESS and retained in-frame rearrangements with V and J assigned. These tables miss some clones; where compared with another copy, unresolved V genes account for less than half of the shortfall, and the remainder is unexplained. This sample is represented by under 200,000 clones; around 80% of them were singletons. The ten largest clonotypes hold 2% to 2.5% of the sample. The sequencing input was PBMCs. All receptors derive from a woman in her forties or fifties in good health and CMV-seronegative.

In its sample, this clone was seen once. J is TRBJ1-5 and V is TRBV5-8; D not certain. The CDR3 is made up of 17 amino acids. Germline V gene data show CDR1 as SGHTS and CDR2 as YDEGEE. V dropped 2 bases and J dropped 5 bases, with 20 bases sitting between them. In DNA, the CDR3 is TGTGCCAGCAGCTTCCGAGGGTTGGGTGGAAAGGATCAGCCCCAGCATTTT. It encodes CASSFRGLGGKDQPQHF.

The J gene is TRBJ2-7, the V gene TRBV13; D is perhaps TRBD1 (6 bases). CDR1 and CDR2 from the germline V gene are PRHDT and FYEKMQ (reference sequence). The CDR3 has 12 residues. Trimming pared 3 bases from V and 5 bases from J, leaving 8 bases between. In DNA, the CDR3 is TGTGCCAGCAGCTTTAAGGGGGACGAGCAGTACTTC. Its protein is CASSFKGDEQYF.

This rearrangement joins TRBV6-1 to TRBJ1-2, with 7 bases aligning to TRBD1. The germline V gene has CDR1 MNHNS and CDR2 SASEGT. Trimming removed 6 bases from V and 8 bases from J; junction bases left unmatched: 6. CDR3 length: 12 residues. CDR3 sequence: CASRTPGQGYTF. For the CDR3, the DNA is TGTGCCAGCAGAACACCGGGACAGGGCTACACCTTC.

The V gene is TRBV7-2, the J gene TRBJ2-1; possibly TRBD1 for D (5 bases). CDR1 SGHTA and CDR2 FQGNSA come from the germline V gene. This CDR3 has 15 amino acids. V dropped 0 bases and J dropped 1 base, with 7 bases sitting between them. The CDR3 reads CASSLARVSYNEQFF. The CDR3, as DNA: TGTGCCAGCAGCTTAGCCAGGGTATCCTACAATGAGCAGTTCTTC.

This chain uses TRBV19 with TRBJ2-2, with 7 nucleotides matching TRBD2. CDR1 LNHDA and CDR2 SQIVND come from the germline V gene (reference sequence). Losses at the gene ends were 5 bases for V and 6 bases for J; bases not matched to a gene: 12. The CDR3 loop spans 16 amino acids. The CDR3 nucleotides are TGTGCCAGTAGTGGCTCGGGAGGATCGGGTGCCGGGGAGCTGTTTTTT. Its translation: CASSGSGGSGAGELFF.

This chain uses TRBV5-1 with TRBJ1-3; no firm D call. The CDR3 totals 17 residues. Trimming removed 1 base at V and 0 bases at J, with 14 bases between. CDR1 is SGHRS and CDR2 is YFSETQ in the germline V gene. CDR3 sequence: CASSLLGSDNSGNTIYF. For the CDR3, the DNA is TGCGCCAGCAGCTTGTTGGGTTCTGACAACTCTGGAAACACCATATATTTT.

The DNA of the CDR3 is TGTGCGATAACGCAGGGAACCTATGGCTACACCTTC. It codes for CAITQGTYGYTF. The chain combines TRBV28 with TRBJ1-2, with D possibly TRBD1 on 5 matching bases. This CDR3 has 12 residues. Germline CDR1 is MDHEN and CDR2 is SYDVKM.

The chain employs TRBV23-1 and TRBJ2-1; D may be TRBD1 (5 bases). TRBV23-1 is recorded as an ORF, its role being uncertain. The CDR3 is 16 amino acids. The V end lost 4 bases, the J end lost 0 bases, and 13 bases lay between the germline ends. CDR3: CASSPPWGDSYNEQFF. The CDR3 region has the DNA TGCGCCAGCAGTCCCCCGTGGGGCGACTCCTACAATGAGCAGTTCTTC.

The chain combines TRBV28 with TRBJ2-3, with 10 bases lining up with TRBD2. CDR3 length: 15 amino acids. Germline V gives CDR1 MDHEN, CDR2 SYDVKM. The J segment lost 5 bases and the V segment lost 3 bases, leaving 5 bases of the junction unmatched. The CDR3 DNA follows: TGTGCCAGCAGTTTCCTAGCGGGAGTCCGAGATACGCAGTATTTT. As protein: CASSFLAGVRDTQYF.

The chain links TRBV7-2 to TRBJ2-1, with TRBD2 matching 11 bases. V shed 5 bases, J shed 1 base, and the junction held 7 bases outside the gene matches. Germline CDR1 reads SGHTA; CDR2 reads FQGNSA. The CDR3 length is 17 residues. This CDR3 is CASSPERLAGSYNEQFF. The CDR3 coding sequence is TGTGCCAGCAGCCCCGAGAGACTAGCGGGGTCCTACAATGAGCAGTTCTTC.

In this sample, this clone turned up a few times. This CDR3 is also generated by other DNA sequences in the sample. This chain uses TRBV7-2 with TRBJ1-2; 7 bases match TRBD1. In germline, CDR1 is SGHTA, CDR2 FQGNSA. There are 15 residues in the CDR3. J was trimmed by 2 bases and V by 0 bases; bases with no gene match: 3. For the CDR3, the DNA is TGTGCCAGCAGCTTAGCCGGGACAGCGAACTATGGCTACACCTTC. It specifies CASSLAGTANYGYTF.

Here the CDR3 reads CASWTGASTYEQYF. CDR3 DNA sequence: TGTGCCAGCTGGACAGGGGCCTCCACCTACGAGCAGTACTTC. The J gene is TRBJ2-7, the V gene TRBV2; TRBD1 matches at 9 bases. The CDR3 contains 14 residues. Trimming at V came to 8 bases and at J to 2 bases, leaving 7 bases not matched to a gene. Germline CDR1 reads SNHLY; CDR2 reads FYNNEI.

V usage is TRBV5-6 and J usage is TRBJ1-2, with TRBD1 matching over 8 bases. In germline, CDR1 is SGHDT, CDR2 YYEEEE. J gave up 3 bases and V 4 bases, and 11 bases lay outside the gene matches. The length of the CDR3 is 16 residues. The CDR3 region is CASSPVSDRGHYGYTF. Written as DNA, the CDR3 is TGTGCCAGCAGCCCCGTCAGTGACAGGGGTCACTATGGCTACACCTTC.

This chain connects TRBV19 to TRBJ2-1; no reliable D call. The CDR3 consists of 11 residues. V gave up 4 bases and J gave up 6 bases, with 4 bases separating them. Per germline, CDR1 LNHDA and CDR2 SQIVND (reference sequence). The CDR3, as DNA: TGTGCCAGTAGTACCCTCAATGAGCAGTTCTTC. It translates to CASSTLNEQFF.

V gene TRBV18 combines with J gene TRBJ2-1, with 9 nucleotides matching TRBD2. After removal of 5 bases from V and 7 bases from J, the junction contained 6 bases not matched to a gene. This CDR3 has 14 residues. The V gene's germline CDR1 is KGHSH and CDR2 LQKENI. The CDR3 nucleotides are TGTGCCAGCTCAACTAGCGGGCCCCCGAATGAGCAGTTCTTC. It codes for CASSTSGPPNEQFF.

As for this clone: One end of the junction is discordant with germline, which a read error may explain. CDR3 sequence reads: CASSQETQYF. CDR3 coding DNA: TGTGCCAGCAGCCAAGAGACTCAGTACTTC. The chain recombines TRBV28 with TRBJ2-5, with D hard to call. From germline, CDR1 is MDHEN and CDR2 SYDVKM. This CDR3 contains 10 residues. The whole variable domain, remainder taken from reference TRBV28 and TRBJ2-5, is DVKVTQSSRYLVKRTGEKVFLECVQDMDHENMFWYRQDPGLGLRLIYFSYDVKMKEKGDIPEGYSVSREKKERFSLILESASTNQTSMYLCASSQETQYFGPGTRLLVL.

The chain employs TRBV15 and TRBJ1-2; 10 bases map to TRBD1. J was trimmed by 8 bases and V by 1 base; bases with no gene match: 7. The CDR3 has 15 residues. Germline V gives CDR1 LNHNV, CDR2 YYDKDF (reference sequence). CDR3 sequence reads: CATSRGRDRGSGYTF. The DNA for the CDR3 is TGTGCCACCAGCAGAGGCCGGGACAGGGGTAGCGGCTACACCTTC.

The CDR3 bases are TGTGCCAGCAGCTCTAAAAACAGGGTATACAATGAGCAGTTCTTC. Amino acids: CASSSKNRVYNEQFF. The V and J genes are TRBV5-4 and TRBJ2-1, with a tentative D call TRBD1 (6 bases). CDR1 and CDR2 (germline): SGHNT, YYREEE (reference sequence). The CDR3 consists of 15 residues. Trimming removed 3 bases from V and 4 bases from J, with 14 bases in between.

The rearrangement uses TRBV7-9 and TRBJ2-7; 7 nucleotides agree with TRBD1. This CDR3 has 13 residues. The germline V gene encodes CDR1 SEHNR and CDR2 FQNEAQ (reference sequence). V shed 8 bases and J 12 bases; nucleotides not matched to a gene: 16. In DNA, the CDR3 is TGTGCCAGCCTCGGGCCGGGACAGCTATTTCTGTACTTC. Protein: CASLGPGQLFLYF.

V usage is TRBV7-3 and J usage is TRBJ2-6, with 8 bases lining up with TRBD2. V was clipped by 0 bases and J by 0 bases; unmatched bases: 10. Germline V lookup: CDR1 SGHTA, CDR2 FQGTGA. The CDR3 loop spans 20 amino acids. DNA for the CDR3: TGTGCCAGCAGCTTAACGGTCGGGCTAGCGGGTGTCTCTGGGGCCAACGTCCTGACTTTC. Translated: CASSLTVGLAGVSGANVLTF.

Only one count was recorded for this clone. The DNA for the CDR3 is TGTGCCAGCAGGACAGGGGGCGATGAAAAACTGTTTTTT. Encoded protein: CASRTGGDEKLFF. The chain uses TRBV6-1 and TRBJ1-4; 10 bases are shared with TRBD1. CDR3 length: 13 amino acids. CDR1 is MNHNS, CDR2 SASEGT, per germline. Losses at the gene ends were 6 bases for V and 6 bases for J; bases not matched to a gene: 1.

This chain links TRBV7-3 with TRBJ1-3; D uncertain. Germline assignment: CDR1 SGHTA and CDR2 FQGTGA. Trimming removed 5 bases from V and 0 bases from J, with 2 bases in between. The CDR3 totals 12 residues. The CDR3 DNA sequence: TGTGCCAGCAGCCTCTCTGGAAACACCATATATTTT. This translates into CASSLSGNTIYF.

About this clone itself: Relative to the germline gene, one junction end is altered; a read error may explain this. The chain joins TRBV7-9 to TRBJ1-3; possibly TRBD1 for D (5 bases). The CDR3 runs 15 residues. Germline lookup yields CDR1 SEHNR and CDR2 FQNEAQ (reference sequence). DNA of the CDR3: TGTTCCAGCAGCCCACAGACAGTCTCTGGAAACACCATATATTTT. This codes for CSSSPQTVSGNTIYF.

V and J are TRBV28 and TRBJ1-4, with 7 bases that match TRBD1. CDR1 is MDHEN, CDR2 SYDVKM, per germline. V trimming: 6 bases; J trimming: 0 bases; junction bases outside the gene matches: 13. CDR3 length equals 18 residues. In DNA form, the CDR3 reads TGTGCCAGCAGCCAACCAGGGACAGCCCTTCCAACTAATGAAAAACTGTTTTTT. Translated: CASSQPGTALPTNEKLFF.

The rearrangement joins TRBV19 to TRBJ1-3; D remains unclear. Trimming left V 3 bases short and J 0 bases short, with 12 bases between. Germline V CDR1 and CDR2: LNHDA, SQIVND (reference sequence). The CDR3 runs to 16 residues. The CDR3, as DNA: TGTGCCAGTAGTATTGGGCAAGAGATCTCTGGAAACACCATATATTTT. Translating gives CASSIGQEISGNTIYF. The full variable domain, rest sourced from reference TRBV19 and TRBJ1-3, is DGGITQSPKYLFRKEGQNVTLSCEQNLNHDAMYWYRQDPGQGLRLIYYSQIVNDFQKGDIAEGYSVSREKKESFPLTVTSAQKNPTAFYLCASSIGQEISGNTIYFGEGSWLTVV.

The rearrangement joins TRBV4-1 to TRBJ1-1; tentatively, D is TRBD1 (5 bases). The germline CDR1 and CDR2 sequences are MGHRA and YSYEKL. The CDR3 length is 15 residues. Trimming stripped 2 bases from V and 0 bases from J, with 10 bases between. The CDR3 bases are TGCGCCAGCAGCCAAACCCGACAGATGAACACTGAAGCTTTCTTT. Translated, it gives CASSQTRQMNTEAFF.

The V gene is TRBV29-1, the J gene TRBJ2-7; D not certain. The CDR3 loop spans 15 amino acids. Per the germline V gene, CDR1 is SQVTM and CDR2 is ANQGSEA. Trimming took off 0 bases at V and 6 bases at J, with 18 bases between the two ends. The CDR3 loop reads CSVEDLSAFPGEQYF. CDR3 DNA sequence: TGCAGCGTTGAAGATCTTTCGGCATTTCCGGGCGAGCAGTACTTC.